Sequencing of this TCR beta chain was carried out in a study of cytomegalovirus exposure and HLA in healthy donors. The PCR employed 60 Vbeta primers together with 13 Jbeta primers. The method was immunoSEQ multiplex PCR; TCRdb's version includes in-frame clones alone and lacks a portion of them. The sample consists of 70,000 to 90,000 clones, 75% of them appearing once. The CDR3 has 15 residues. V shed 0 bases and J shed 2 bases, with 9 bases lying between them. The germline CDR1 and CDR2 sequences are SGDLS and YYNGEE. The receptor was isolated from a man aged 40-49 years in good health and CMV-seronegative. The sequenced sample consisted of PBMCs. The rearrangement uses TRBV9 and TRBJ2-1; D remains ambiguous. CDR3 protein: CASSVDGTAYNEQFF. CDR3 sequence (DNA): TGTGCCAGCAGCGTAGATGGCACAGCCTACAATGAGCAGTTCTTC.